These 16 T cell receptor beta chains came from one sample sequenced in a study of neurological immune-mediated disorders. TCRdb redid the calling of the 5' RACE reads with MiXCR, one entry per CDR3 protein. The table includes roughly 48,000 distinct CDR3 sequences, about an eighth detected once. Time point noted: longitudinal time-point 3. Sequencing was carried out using PBMCs. These receptor sequences come from a male donor with HTLV-1-associated myelopathy (HAM/TSP).

On this clonotype: A much bigger clone sits one base away, suggesting this may be a read error. V is TRBV7-2 and J is TRBJ2-1; D remains ambiguous. The V end lost 3 bases, the J end lost 8 bases, and 14 bases lay between the germline ends. The germline gives CDR1 SGHTA, CDR2 FQGNSA. The CDR3 is 14 residues long. The CDR3 coding sequence is TGTGCCAGCAGCTTTTTGGTGTCAGCCGATGAGCAGTTCTTC. Its translation is CASSFLVSADEQFF.

This clonotype came up many times. The chain employs TRBV6-2 or TRBV6-3 and TRBJ2-7, with TRBD1 matching over 7 bases. The germline gives CDR1 MNHEY, CDR2 SVGEGT. The CDR3 length is 14 residues. V lost 5 bases, J lost 2 bases, and 6 bases stayed unmatched. The CDR3 DNA reads TGTGCCAGCAGTACCCCCACAGGGGCCTACGAGCAGTACTTC. It yields the protein CASSTPTGAYEQYF.

This clonotype was found many times. The V call is TRBV6-2 or TRBV6-3, the J call TRBJ1-3; D not resolved. Germline V gene sequence: CDR1 MNHEY, CDR2 SVGEGT. Trimming cost V 2 bases and J 0 bases, with 11 bases left between them. CDR3 size: 16 residues. CDR3 sequence: CASSYSEIFSGNTIYF. The CDR3 nucleotides read TGTGCCAGCAGTTACAGCGAGATCTTCTCTGGAAACACCATATATTTT.

This clonotype was counted at least ten times. The V gene is TRBV10-3, the J gene TRBJ2-5; TRBD1 is a possible D gene (6 bases). Germline-derived CDR1 and CDR2 are ENHRY and SYGVKD. Trimming shortened V by 10 bases and J by 1 base, and 10 bases separated the two germline ends. The CDR3 runs to 12 residues. The CDR3 nucleotides are TGTGCCACCAGGGACACCCAAGAGACCCAGTACTTC. The encoded protein is CATRDTQETQYF.

In its sample, this clonotype was seen many times. The V call is TRBV5-6, the J call TRBJ2-1; 9 bases match TRBD1. CDR1 is SGHDT and CDR2 is YYEEEE in the germline V gene. Germline trimming cut 4 bases from V and 8 bases from J; bases unmatched to any gene: 4. The CDR3 consists of 13 residues. As DNA, the CDR3 is TGTGCCAGCAGCAGGGGACAGGGTGATGAGCAGTTCTTC. It codes for CASSRGQGDEQFF.

In its sample, this clonotype was seen many times. The rearrangement links TRBV12-3 or TRBV12-4 to TRBJ1-1; tentative D call: TRBD1 (6 bases). The V gene lost 6 bases and the J gene lost 5 bases, with 16 bases spanning the gap. CDR3 length: 14 amino acids. CDR3 nucleotide sequence: TGTGCCAGCAGCTATACAGGGATAGGGACTGAAGCTTTCTTT. Encoded protein: CASSYTGIGTEAFF.

This chain uses TRBV5-1 with TRBJ2-7, with D possibly called TRBD1 or TRBD2 (6 bases each). The CDR3 is 14 residues long. Germline CDR1 SGHRS, CDR2 YFSETQ. With 5 bases removed from V and 3 bases from J, the gap between germline ends came to 15 bases. Written as DNA, the CDR3 is TGCGCCAGCAGTAGGAGGGGGGAAAACTACGAGCAGTACTTC. Encoded protein: CASSRRGENYEQYF.

This clonotype was picked up many times. The CDR3 here is CASSERGDGNQPQHF. CDR3 nucleotides: TGTGCCAGCAGTGAAAGGGGGGACGGCAATCAGCCCCAGCATTTT. The chain couples TRBV12-3 or TRBV12-4 to TRBJ1-5; the D gene is possibly TRBD1 (6 bases). The V and J ends lost 5 bases and 2 bases respectively, with 13 bases between them. The CDR3 has 15 amino acids.

This clonotype has at least ten counts. This chain connects TRBV5-1 to TRBJ2-5, with D maybe TRBD1 (6 bases). Trimming took 5 bases from V and 5 from J, leaving 13 bases between them. Germline V gene data show CDR1 as SGHRS and CDR2 as YFSETQ. The CDR3 extends over 13 amino acids. CDR3 sequence reads: CASRSQGRETQYF. Here the CDR3 DNA reads TGCGCCAGCAGGTCTCAGGGGCGGGAGACCCAGTACTTC. The entire variable domain, with the rest obtained from reference TRBV5-1 and TRBJ2-5, is as follows: KAGVTQTPRYLIKTRGQQVTLSCSPISGHRSVSWYQQTPGQGLQFLFEYFSETQRNKGNFPGRFSGRQFSNSRSEMNVSTLELGDSALYLCASRSQGRETQYFGPGTRLLVL.

There are a few counts of this clonotype. The V and J genes are TRBV7-2 and TRBJ2-7; 10 nucleotides match TRBD2. The CDR3 has 14 amino acids. V dropped 5 bases and J dropped 4; count of bases not matched to a gene: 5. In germline, CDR1 is SGHTA, CDR2 FQGNSA. CDR3 sequence: CASSPGLAEYEQYF. The CDR3, as DNA: TGTGCCAGCAGCCCAGGACTAGCGGAATACGAGCAGTACTTC.

The rearrangement joins TRBV6-2 or TRBV6-3 to TRBJ2-5; D is uncertain. CDR1 and CDR2 from the germline V gene are MNHEY and SVGEGT. The CDR3 totals 12 residues. V was trimmed by 8 bases and J by 4 bases, leaving 11 bases between them. CDR3 sequence reads: CASYTPLETQYF. CDR3 bases: TGTGCCAGCTACACGCCGTTAGAGACCCAGTACTTC.

This clonotype was counted ten times or more. A much bigger clone sits one base away, suggesting this may be a read error. The V gene is TRBV15, the J gene TRBJ2-5; the match to TRBD2 covers 10 bases. This CDR3 is 15 amino acids long. Germline CDR1 and CDR2: LNHNV and YYDKDF (reference sequence). CDR3 in amino acids: CVTSRGTSVSETQYF. CDR3 nucleotides: TGTGTCACCAGCAGAGGGACTAGCGTTTCAGAGACCCAGTACTTC.

This clonotype appeared many times. The chain joins TRBV20-1 to TRBJ2-3; tentative D call: TRBD1 (6 bases). This CDR3 region has 16 residues. Germline CDR1 is DFQATT and CDR2 is SNEGSKA (reference sequence). Trimming left V 4 bases short and J 0 bases short, with 17 bases between. Written as DNA, the CDR3 is TGCAGTGCTAACCTCGGACAGCGAACTAGCACAGATACGCAGTATTTT. As protein: CSANLGQRTSTDTQYF.

The rearrangement joins TRBV7-8 to TRBJ2-7; D gene unclear. Germline values: CDR1 SGHVS, CDR2 FQNEAQ. CDR3 length: 16 amino acids. V was cut by 3 bases and J by 4 bases, with 19 bases left in between. CDR3: CASSFSPSRAGYEQYF. Written as DNA, the CDR3 is TGTGCCAGCAGCTTTTCCCCGTCTAGGGCAGGATACGAGCAGTACTTC.

In its sample, this clonotype was seen many times. The chain employs TRBV12-3 or TRBV12-4 and TRBJ2-1; 7 nucleotides align to TRBD1. The CDR3 runs to 13 residues. Trimming removed 2 bases from V and 7 bases from J; junction bases left unmatched: 2. The DNA of the CDR3 is TGTGCCAGCAGTTTAACAGGGGCGAATGAGCAGTTCTTC. It yields the protein CASSLTGANEQFF.

In its sample, this clonotype was seen many times. Here the CDR3 reads CSASSTVYGYTF. Written as DNA, the CDR3 is TGCAGTGCTTCGTCGACAGTCTATGGCTACACCTTC. V usage is TRBV20-1 and J usage is TRBJ1-2; tentative D call: TRBD1 (5 bases). CDR1 DFQATT and CDR2 SNEGSKA come from the germline V gene (reference sequence). The CDR3 spans 12 residues. V was shortened by 5 bases and J by 4 bases, with 11 bases between the two germline ends.